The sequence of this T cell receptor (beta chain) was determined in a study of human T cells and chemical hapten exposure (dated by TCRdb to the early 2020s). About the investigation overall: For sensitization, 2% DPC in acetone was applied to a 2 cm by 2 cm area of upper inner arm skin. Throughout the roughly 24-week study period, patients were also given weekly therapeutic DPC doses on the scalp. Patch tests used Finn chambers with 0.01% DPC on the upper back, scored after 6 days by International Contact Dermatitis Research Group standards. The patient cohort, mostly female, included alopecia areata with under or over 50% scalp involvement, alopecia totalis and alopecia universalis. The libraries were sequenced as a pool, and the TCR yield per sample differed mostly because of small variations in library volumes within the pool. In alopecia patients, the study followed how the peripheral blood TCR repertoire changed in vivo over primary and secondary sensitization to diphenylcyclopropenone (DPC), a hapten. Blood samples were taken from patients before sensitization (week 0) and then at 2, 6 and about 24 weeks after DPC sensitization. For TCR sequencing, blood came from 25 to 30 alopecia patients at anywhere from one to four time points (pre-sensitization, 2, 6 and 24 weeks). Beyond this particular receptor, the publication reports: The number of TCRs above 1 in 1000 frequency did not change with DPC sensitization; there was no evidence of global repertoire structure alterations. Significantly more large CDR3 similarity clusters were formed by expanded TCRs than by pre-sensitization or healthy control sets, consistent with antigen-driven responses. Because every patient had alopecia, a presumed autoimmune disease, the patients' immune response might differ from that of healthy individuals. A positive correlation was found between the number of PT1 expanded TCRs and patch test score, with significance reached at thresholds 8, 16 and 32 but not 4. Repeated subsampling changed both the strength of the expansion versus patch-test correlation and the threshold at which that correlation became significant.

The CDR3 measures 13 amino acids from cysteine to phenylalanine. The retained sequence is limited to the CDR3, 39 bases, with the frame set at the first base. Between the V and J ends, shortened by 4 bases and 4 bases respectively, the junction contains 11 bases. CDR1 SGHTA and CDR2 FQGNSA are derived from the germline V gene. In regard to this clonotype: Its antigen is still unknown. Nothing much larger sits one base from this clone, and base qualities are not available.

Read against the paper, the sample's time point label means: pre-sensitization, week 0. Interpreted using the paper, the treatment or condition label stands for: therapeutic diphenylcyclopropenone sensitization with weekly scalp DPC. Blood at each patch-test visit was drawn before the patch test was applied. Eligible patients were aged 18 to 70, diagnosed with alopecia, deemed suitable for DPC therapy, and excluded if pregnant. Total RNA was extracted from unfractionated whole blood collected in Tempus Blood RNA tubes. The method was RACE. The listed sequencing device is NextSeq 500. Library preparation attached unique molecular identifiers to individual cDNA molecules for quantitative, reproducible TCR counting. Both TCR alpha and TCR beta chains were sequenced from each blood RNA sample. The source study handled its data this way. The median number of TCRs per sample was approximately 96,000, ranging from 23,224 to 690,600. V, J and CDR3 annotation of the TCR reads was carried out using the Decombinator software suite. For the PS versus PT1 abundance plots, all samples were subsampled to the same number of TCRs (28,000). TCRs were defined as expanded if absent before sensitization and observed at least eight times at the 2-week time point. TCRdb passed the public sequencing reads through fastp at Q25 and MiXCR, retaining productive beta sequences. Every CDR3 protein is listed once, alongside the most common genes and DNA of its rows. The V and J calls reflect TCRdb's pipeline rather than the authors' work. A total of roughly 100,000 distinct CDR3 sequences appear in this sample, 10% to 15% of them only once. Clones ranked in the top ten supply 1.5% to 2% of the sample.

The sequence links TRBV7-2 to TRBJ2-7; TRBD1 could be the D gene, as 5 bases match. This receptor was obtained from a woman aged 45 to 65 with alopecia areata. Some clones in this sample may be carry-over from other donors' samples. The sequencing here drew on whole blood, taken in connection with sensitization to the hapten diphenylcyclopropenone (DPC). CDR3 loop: CASSSVQEYEQYF. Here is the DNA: TGTGCCAGCAGCTCAGTACAGGAGTACGAGCAGTACTTC.